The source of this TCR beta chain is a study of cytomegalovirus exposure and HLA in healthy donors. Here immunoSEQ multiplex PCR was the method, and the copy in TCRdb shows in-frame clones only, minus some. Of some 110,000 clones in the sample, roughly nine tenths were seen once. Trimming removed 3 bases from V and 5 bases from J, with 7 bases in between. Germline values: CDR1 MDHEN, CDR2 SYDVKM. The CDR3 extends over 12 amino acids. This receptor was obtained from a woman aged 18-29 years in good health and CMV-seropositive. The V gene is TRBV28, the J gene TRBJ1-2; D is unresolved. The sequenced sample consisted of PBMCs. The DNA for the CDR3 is TGTGCCAGCAGTTTGGTTGAGTATGGCTACACCTTC. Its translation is CASSLVEYGYTF.